These T cell receptor beta chains were read from a single sample in a study of T cell repertoires in cytomegalovirus infection. Each CDR3 protein gets one entry after TCRdb re-called the reads with MiXCR. The table includes more than 400,000 distinct CDR3 sequences, around 27% detected once. Sequenced material: PBMCs. The receptors stem from a human donor in good health (CMV status not recorded). Some clones in this sample may be carry-over from other donors' samples. CDR3s include the opening cysteine and the closing phenylalanine or tryptophan. Each record gives: CDR3 DNA, CDR3 protein, J gene, V gene, clone size, D gene. A D gene is named only where the DNA matches it firmly. Expanded clones are given a class, and other clones once, few, many or no size at all.

cdr3_nt: TGCGCCAGCAGTCAATCACTCTCGGGGAATGAAAAACTGTTTTTT; cdr3_aa: CASSQSLSGNEKLFF; j_call: TRBJ1-4; v_call: TRBV23-1; clone_size: many; d_call: NA
cdr3_nt: TGTGCCAGCAGGACACCCCGTGGGGCCTCTGGAAACACCATATATTTT; cdr3_aa: CASRTPRGASGNTIYF; j_call: TRBJ1-3; v_call: TRBV28; clone_size: NA; d_call: NA
cdr3_nt: TGTGCCAGCTCCGTCACGGCTTTTCGAGCCGATACGCAGTATTTT; cdr3_aa: CASSVTAFRADTQYF; j_call: TRBJ2-3; v_call: TRBV18; clone_size: NA; d_call: NA
cdr3_nt: TGCGCCAGCAGCTGGGCCGGGATCCCCCGCACAGATACGCAGTATTTT; cdr3_aa: CASSWAGIPRTDTQYF; j_call: TRBJ2-3; v_call: TRBV5-1; clone_size: NA; d_call: NA
cdr3_nt: TGTGCCAGCAGCGCTGGGTATAGGCGGGGGTATTACAATGAGCAGTTCTTC; cdr3_aa: CASSAGYRRGYYNEQFF; j_call: TRBJ2-1; v_call: TRBV2; clone_size: NA; d_call: TRBD2
cdr3_nt: TGTGCCAGCAGCCAAGATCTGGTGTCGGGACAGGGAAGCACAGATACGCAGTATTTT; cdr3_aa: CASSQDLVSGQGSTDTQYF; j_call: TRBJ2-3; v_call: TRBV4-2; clone_size: NA; d_call: TRBD1
cdr3_nt: TGTGCCAGCAGTGAATTGCCCGGATCTACGCAGTATTTT; cdr3_aa: CASSELPGSTQYF; j_call: TRBJ2-3; v_call: TRBV2; clone_size: few; d_call: NA
cdr3_nt: TGCGCCAGCAGTGTTGGGCAGGGGGCGAACACCGGGGAGCTGTTTTTT; cdr3_aa: CASSVGQGANTGELFF; j_call: TRBJ2-2; v_call: TRBV10-2; clone_size: NA; d_call: TRBD1
cdr3_nt: TGTGCCAGTAGTACCCCTCTGACAGATTCGAACACTGAAGCTTTCTTT; cdr3_aa: CASSTPLTDSNTEAFF; j_call: TRBJ1-1; v_call: TRBV19; clone_size: NA; d_call: NA
cdr3_nt: TGTGCCAGCAGTTCCCTTGGGGGGGGACCTATAGCGCAGTACTTC; cdr3_aa: CASSSLGGGPIAQYF; j_call: TRBJ2-7; v_call: TRBV27; clone_size: few; d_call: TRBD2